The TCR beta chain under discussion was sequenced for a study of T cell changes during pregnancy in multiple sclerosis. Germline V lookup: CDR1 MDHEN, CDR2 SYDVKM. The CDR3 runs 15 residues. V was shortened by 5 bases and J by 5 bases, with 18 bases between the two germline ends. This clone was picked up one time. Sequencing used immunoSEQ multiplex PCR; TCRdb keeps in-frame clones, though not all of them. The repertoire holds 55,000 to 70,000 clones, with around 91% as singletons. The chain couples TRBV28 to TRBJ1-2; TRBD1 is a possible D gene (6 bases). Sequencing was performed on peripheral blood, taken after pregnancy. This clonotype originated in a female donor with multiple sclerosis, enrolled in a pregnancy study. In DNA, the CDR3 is TGTGCCAGCAGTGCCACAGGGACCTTTTCTTATGGCTACACCTTC. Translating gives CASSATGTFSYGYTF.